A single sample gave rise to the 32 T cell receptor beta chains below, sequenced in a study of cytomegalovirus exposure and HLA in healthy donors. PCR employed 60 Vbeta and 13 Jbeta primers. This table comes from immunoSEQ multiplex PCR, and its TCRdb copy is limited to in-frame clones, with some not included. The sample yields approximately 150,000 clones, approximately 88% seen once. Sequences were obtained from PBMCs. All receptors come from a woman aged 25 to 45 in good health and CMV-seronegative.

V gene TRBV15 combines with J gene TRBJ1-5, with 8 bases fitting TRBD1. Losses at the gene ends were 8 bases for V and 4 bases for J; bases not matched to a gene: 4. Per germline, CDR1 LNHNV and CDR2 YYDKDF (reference sequence). The length of the CDR3 is 13 residues. The CDR3: CATSRQGNQPQHF. The CDR3, as DNA: TGTGCCACCTCCCGACAGGGGAATCAGCCCCAGCATTTT.

The chain couples TRBV5-1 to TRBJ2-7; unclear D gene. The CDR3 length is 13 residues. V shed 0 bases and J shed 6 bases, with 10 bases lying between them. The V gene's germline CDR1 is SGHRS and CDR2 YFSETQ. CDR3 protein: CASSLEQVGEQYF. The CDR3 DNA reads TGCGCCAGCAGCTTGGAGCAGGTTGGCGAGCAGTACTTC.

The rearrangement joins TRBV27 to TRBJ2-3; 7 bases map to TRBD2. This CDR3 is built from 16 residues. Germline values: CDR1 MNHEY, CDR2 SMNVEV (reference sequence). With 1 base clipped from V and 4 bases from J, the junction kept 8 bases outside the gene matches. CDR3 region: CASSLWEGGSPDTQYF. CDR3 bases: TGTGCCAGCAGTTTATGGGAGGGCGGGAGCCCAGATACGCAGTATTTT.

The rearrangement uses TRBV18 and TRBJ1-5; TRBD1 matches 8 bases. The CDR3 has 14 residues. The V segment lost 3 bases and the J segment 7 bases; nucleotides outside the gene matches: 5. Germline V lookup: CDR1 KGHSH, CDR2 LQKENI. DNA of the CDR3: TGTGCCAGCTCACCGGACAGGGTCCGGCAGCCCCAGCATTTT. It encodes CASSPDRVRQPQHF. Using reference TRBV18 and TRBJ1-5 for the parts outside the CDR3, the full variable domain is NAGVMQNPRHLVRRRGQEARLRCSPMKGHSHVYWYRQLPEEGLKFMVYLQKENIIDESGMPKERFSAEFPKEGPSILRIQQVVRGDSAAYFCASSPDRVRQPQHFGDGTRLSIL.

This chain uses TRBV15 with TRBJ2-7; D ambiguous. Germline V gene lookup returns CDR1 LNHNV and CDR2 YYDKDF (reference sequence). This CDR3 region has 16 residues. V was clipped by 1 base and J by 5 bases, with 18 bases between them. The DNA for the CDR3 is TGTGCCACCAGCAGAGCGATGGATGGTTGGAGTGACGAGCAGTACTTC. It yields the protein CATSRAMDGWSDEQYF.

This clone was seen only once. The chain combines TRBV5-1 with TRBJ2-1, with 9 positions matching TRBD2. The CDR3 consists of 15 residues. The J segment lost 6 bases and the V segment lost 4 bases, leaving 8 bases of the junction unmatched. From germline, CDR1 is SGHRS and CDR2 YFSETQ. DNA of the CDR3: TGCGCCAGCAGCATCGCTAGCGGGGATTTCAATGAGCAGTTCTTC. The encoded protein is CASSIASGDFNEQFF.

The chain uses TRBV27 and TRBJ1-6; 8 positions match TRBD1. V shed 5 bases and J 10 bases; nucleotides not matched to a gene: 7. The V gene's germline CDR1 is MNHEY and CDR2 SMNVEV (reference sequence). The CDR3 runs to 14 residues. CDR3 nucleotides: TGTGCCAGCAGTATAACACAGGGGGTGTCACCCCTCCACTTT. Protein: CASSITQGVSPLHF.

The rearrangement uses TRBV12-5 and TRBJ2-1; a weak D match, TRBD2 (5 bases). Trimming removed 2 bases at V and 8 bases at J, with 16 bases between. CDR3 length: 15 residues. Per the germline V gene, CDR1 is LGHNT and CDR2 is FRNRAP. The CDR3 DNA sequence: TGTGCTAGTGGTTTGCTAGGTAACGTGGGAGATGAGCAGTTCTTC. This translates into CASGLLGNVGDEQFF.

V and J are TRBV18 and TRBJ2-2, with a weak D call TRBD2 (6 bases). V lost 3 bases and J lost 3, with 14 bases in between. This CDR3 is built from 16 residues. The germline CDR1 and CDR2 sequences are KGHSH and LQKENI. The CDR3 DNA follows: TGTGCCAGCTCACCTACAACTAGCCTATACACCGGGGAGCTGTTTTTT. The encoded protein is CASSPTTSLYTGELFF.

The gene calls are TRBV2 and TRBJ2-3, with 9 bases aligning to TRBD2. Germline V lookup: CDR1 SNHLY, CDR2 FYNNEI. The CDR3 spans 13 residues. V shed 7 bases, J shed 5 bases, and the junction held 4 bases outside the gene matches. The CDR3, as DNA: TGTGCCAGCATAGTAGCGGGAGTAGATACGCAGTATTTT. Its translation is CASIVAGVDTQYF.

V usage is TRBV27 and J usage is TRBJ2-7, with 7 bases identical to TRBD1. The germline V gene encodes CDR1 MNHEY and CDR2 SMNVEV (reference sequence). J gave up 1 base and V 2 bases, and 2 bases lay outside the gene matches. The CDR3 contains 14 residues. The CDR3 DNA reads as TGTGCCAGCAGTTTAAACAGGGGTTCCTACGAGCAGTACTTC. Encoded protein: CASSLNRGSYEQYF.

This CDR3 reads CASRPQGARGYTF. Here the CDR3 DNA reads TGTGCCAGCAGGCCCCAGGGGGCGAGGGGCTACACCTTC. The gene calls are TRBV28 and TRBJ1-2, with 8 bases identical to TRBD1. CDR1 is MDHEN, CDR2 SYDVKM, per germline. This CDR3 comprises 13 residues. J lost 8 bases, V lost 6 bases, and 8 bases had no gene match.

The V call is TRBV4-1, the J call TRBJ2-3, with 10 bases that match TRBD1. Germline loops: CDR1 MGHRA, CDR2 YSYEKL. This CDR3 has 17 amino acids. V was pared by 2 bases and J by 4 bases, with 9 bases of the junction left unmatched. In nucleotides, the CDR3 is TGCGCCAGCAGCCAAAGGCCCTTGACAGGGGGCCCAGATACGCAGTATTTT. The encoded protein is CASSQRPLTGGPDTQYF.

The gene calls are TRBV7-8 and TRBJ1-4; 9 bases are shared with TRBD1. Germline V lookup: CDR1 SGHVS, CDR2 FQNEAQ. The CDR3 is 14 residues long. V dropped 4 bases and J dropped 6; count of bases not matched to a gene: 3. The CDR3 loop reads CASSSGTGYEKLFF. In nucleotides, the CDR3 is TGTGCCAGCAGCTCCGGGACAGGGTATGAAAAACTGTTTTTT.

V usage is TRBV5-1 and J usage is TRBJ2-3; tentatively, D is TRBD2 (6 bases). The V end lost 4 bases, the J end lost 4 bases, and 16 bases lay between the germline ends. Germline V gives CDR1 SGHRS, CDR2 YFSETQ. This CDR3 contains 15 residues. The CDR3 nucleotides read TGCGCCAGCAGCCCGGCGGGAAACAGGCCAGATACGCAGTATTTT. Translation: CASSPAGNRPDTQYF.

This chain links TRBV2 with TRBJ1-5; D is unresolved. The CDR3 totals 14 residues. CDR1 is SNHLY, CDR2 FYNNEI, per germline. V was pared by 7 bases and J by 2 bases, with 12 bases between. The CDR3: CASKMNSGNQPQHF. The CDR3, as DNA: TGTGCCAGCAAGATGAACTCGGGCAATCAGCCCCAGCATTTT.

This clone occurred a few times. This rearrangement joins TRBV6-5 to TRBJ1-5; TRBD1 aligns across 8 bases. From germline, CDR1 is MNHEY and CDR2 SVGAGI. This CDR3 contains 13 residues. The ends lost 7 bases at V and 2 bases at J; junction bases unmatched: 1. CDR3 in DNA: TGTGCCAGCAAACAGGGGGGCAATCAGCCCCAGCATTTT. It encodes CASKQGGNQPQHF.

This chain connects TRBV7-9 to TRBJ2-1, with 10 bases fitting TRBD2. The J segment lost 10 bases and the V segment lost 2 bases, leaving 17 bases of the junction unmatched. This CDR3 comprises 18 residues. From germline, CDR1 is SEHNR and CDR2 FQNEAQ (reference sequence). For the CDR3, the DNA is TGTGCCAGCAGCTTATTAAAACAGAGCCTAGCGGGAGATAACGAGCAGTTCTTC. Protein sequence: CASSLLKQSLAGDNEQFF.

The table lists this clone with a count of one. The genes are TRBV2 and TRBJ2-7; TRBD1 agrees at 9 bases. Germline V lookup: CDR1 SNHLY, CDR2 FYNNEI. This CDR3 has 13 residues. Trimming removed 6 bases from V and 6 bases from J; junction bases left unmatched: 6. Here the CDR3 reads CASRTGTGSEQYF. The DNA of the CDR3 is TGTGCCAGCAGAACCGGGACAGGGAGCGAGCAGTACTTC.

The chain links TRBV29-1 to TRBJ1-4; D is ambiguous. CDR1 SQVTM and CDR2 ANQGSEA come from the germline V gene. This CDR3 region has 15 residues. Trimming shortened V by 6 bases and J by 8 bases, and 22 bases separated the two germline ends. CDR3 protein: CSVRSPLSSGEKLFF. The CDR3 DNA follows: TGCAGCGTCAGGAGCCCCTTGTCCAGCGGGGAAAAACTGTTTTTT.

This chain connects TRBV30 to TRBJ2-5, with 10 positions matching TRBD1. V trimming: 5 bases; J trimming: 5 bases; junction bases outside the gene matches: 2. Germline values: CDR1 GTSNPN, CDR2 SVGIG (reference sequence). The CDR3 extends over 12 amino acids. DNA of the CDR3: TGTGCCTGGGGGACAGGGGTTGAGACCCAGTACTTC. Residues: CAWGTGVETQYF.

The gene calls are TRBV7-2 and TRBJ1-1; D is ambiguous. This CDR3 spans 15 amino acids. CDR1 is SGHTA, CDR2 FQGNSA, per germline. Trimming removed 0 bases from V and 1 base from J, with 9 bases in between. CDR3 DNA: TGTGCCAGCAGCTTAGCTTTCGGAGGGAACACTGAAGCTTTCTTT. Amino acid sequence: CASSLAFGGNTEAFF.

The chain combines TRBV6-5 with TRBJ1-5, with 7 bases that match TRBD1. Germline V gives CDR1 MNHEY, CDR2 SVGAGI. The V segment lost 6 bases and the J segment 2 bases; nucleotides outside the gene matches: 7. The CDR3 has 15 residues. CDR3 loop: CASRRGGQGNQPQHF. For the CDR3, the DNA is TGTGCCAGCAGGCGGGGAGGACAGGGCAATCAGCCCCAGCATTTT.

The rearrangement uses TRBV5-5 and TRBJ2-7; D possibly corresponds to TRBD1 (6 bases). This CDR3 contains 13 residues. CDR1 and CDR2 (germline): SGHKS, YYEKEE (reference sequence). V lost 0 bases and J 4 bases, leaving 8 bases between the germline ends. The CDR3 DNA reads TGTGCCAGCAGCTTGGCCGGGACATACGAGCAGTACTTC. Residues: CASSLAGTYEQYF.

The chain uses TRBV9 and TRBJ2-7, with TRBD2 identical over 12 bases. The ends lost 2 bases at V and 6 bases at J; junction bases unmatched: 9. The CDR3 loop spans 16 amino acids. Germline V gives CDR1 SGDLS, CDR2 YYNGEE. CDR3 DNA sequence: TGTGCCAGCAGCGTCACCCGACTAGCGGGAGTGGGCGAGCAGTACTTC. Encoded protein: CASSVTRLAGVGEQYF.

The chain joins TRBV27 to TRBJ2-7; TRBD1 matches at 7 bases. This CDR3 comprises 15 residues. The J segment lost 3 bases and the V segment lost 0 bases, leaving 5 bases of the junction unmatched. The germline gives CDR1 MNHEY, CDR2 SMNVEV (reference sequence). The CDR3 spells CASSLSTGVNYEQYF. The CDR3 coding sequence is TGTGCCAGCAGTTTATCCACAGGGGTAAACTACGAGCAGTACTTC.

The rearrangement joins TRBV6-1 to TRBJ2-2; TRBD1 might be the D (6 bases). Trimming pared 4 bases from V and 5 bases from J, leaving 11 bases between. Germline values: CDR1 MNHNS, CDR2 SASEGT. The CDR3 loop spans 14 amino acids. CDR3 sequence (DNA): TGTGCCAGCAGTGTTAAGGGGGTTACCGGGGAGCTGTTTTTT. Protein sequence: CASSVKGVTGELFF.

V and J are TRBV15 and TRBJ2-1, with D possibly being TRBD1 (7 bases). Per the germline V gene, CDR1 is LNHNV and CDR2 is YYDKDF (reference sequence). The ends were cut back, 5 bases at V and 6 bases at J, with 20 bases in the middle. The CDR3 contains 16 residues. CDR3 DNA sequence: TGTGCCACCAGCCCCTGGGGACAGCGGGTCGGCAATGAGCAGTTCTTC. Its translation is CATSPWGQRVGNEQFF.

There are a few counts of this clone. The rearrangement uses TRBV6-4 and TRBJ1-5, with D perhaps TRBD1 (6 bases). V was pared by 6 bases and J by 4 bases, with 13 bases between. CDR3 size: 14 residues. Per germline, CDR1 MRHNA and CDR2 SNTAGT. The CDR3 DNA reads TGTGCCAGCAGCACAGGGTTAGGGAATCAGCCCCAGCATTTT. Amino acid sequence: CASSTGLGNQPQHF.

This clone occurred a few times. The chain couples TRBV4-2 to TRBJ1-1; no clear D. Trimming took 0 bases from V and 2 from J, leaving 16 bases between them. CDR1 is LGHNA and CDR2 is YNFKEQ in the germline V gene. The CDR3 consists of 17 residues. CDR3 in amino acids: CASSQDSRQALNTEAFF. For the CDR3, the DNA is TGTGCCAGCAGCCAAGATTCGAGACAAGCCCTCAACACTGAAGCTTTCTTT.

This clone was seen only once. The chain couples TRBV10-1 to TRBJ2-7; the match to TRBD1 covers 10 bases. Germline assignment: CDR1 WNHNN and CDR2 SYGVQD (reference sequence). Trimming at V came to 4 bases and at J to 2 bases, leaving 8 bases not matched to a gene. The CDR3 is 16 residues long. Here the CDR3 reads CASSGQAGQGTYEQYF. As DNA, the CDR3 is TGCGCCAGCAGTGGACAAGCGGGACAGGGGACCTACGAGCAGTACTTC.

The rearrangement links TRBV10-3 to TRBJ2-7, with a weak D call TRBD2 (6 bases). The CDR3 totals 15 residues. Trimming left V 1 base short and J 5 bases short, with 15 bases between. Germline V lookup: CDR1 ENHRY, CDR2 SYGVKD. CDR3 in amino acids: CAISEYSGSFDEQYF. Here the CDR3 DNA reads TGTGCCATCAGTGAGTACTCCGGGAGTTTCGACGAGCAGTACTTC.